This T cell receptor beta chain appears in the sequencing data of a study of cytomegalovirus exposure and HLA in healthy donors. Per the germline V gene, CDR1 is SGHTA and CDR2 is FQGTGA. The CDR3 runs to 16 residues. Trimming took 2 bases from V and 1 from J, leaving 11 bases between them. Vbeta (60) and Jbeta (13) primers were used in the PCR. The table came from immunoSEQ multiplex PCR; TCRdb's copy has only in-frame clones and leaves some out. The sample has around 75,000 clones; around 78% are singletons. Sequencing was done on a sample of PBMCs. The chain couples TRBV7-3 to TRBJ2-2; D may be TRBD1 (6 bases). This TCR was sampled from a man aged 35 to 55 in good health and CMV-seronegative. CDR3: CASSLQSGQNTGELFF. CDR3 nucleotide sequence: TGTGCCAGCAGCTTACAGTCGGGACAGAACACCGGGGAGCTGTTTTTT.